Listed below are T cell receptor beta chains from one sample, sequenced in a study of blood T cell repertoires in COVID-19. TCRdb's copy holds only in-frame clones and misses some; the assay was immunoSEQ multiplex PCR. The sample yields fewer than 300,000 clones, 82% seen once. Source material: peripheral blood. The receptors derive from a woman aged 18-29 years with acute or convalescent COVID-19. Both conserved end residues are part of each CDR3. A D gene is named only where the DNA matches it firmly. Clone size, where shown, is once, few, many, or a class for clones that have expanded.

-	TRBV5-1	TRBJ2-7	TRBD1	CASRWTGQDEQYF	TGCGCCAGCAGGTGGACAGGGCAGGACGAGCAGTACTTC
once	TRBV5-6	TRBJ2-1	TRBD2	CASSPATSGYNEQFF	TGTGCCAGCAGCCCAGCGACTAGCGGCTACAATGAGCAGTTCTTC
few	TRBV5-1	TRBJ2-2	TRBD2	CASSLAGGLANTGELFF	TGCGCCAGCAGCTTGGCCGGGGGACTAGCGAACACCGGGGAGCTGTTTTTT
few	TRBV18	TRBJ1-1	TRBD1	CASSPGQGMNTEAFF	TGTGCCAGCTCACCCGGACAGGGAATGAACACTGAAGCTTTCTTT
-	TRBV18	TRBJ2-1	-	CASSPPGAATPYNEQFF	TGTGCCAGCTCACCACCGGGAGCTGCCACTCCCTACAATGAGCAGTTCTTC
-	TRBV27	TRBJ1-6	-	CASSLEGQNSPLHF	TGTGCCAGCAGTTTGGAAGGACAGAATTCACCCCTCCACTTT
-	TRBV25-1	TRBJ1-2	-	CASSEYNLSDGYTF	TGTGCCAGCAGTGAATATAACCTCAGCGATGGCTACACCTTC
-	TRBV18	TRBJ2-2	-	CASSPQLQDTGELFF	TGTGCCAGCTCACCCCAACTCCAGGACACCGGGGAGCTGTTTTTT
-	TRBV27	TRBJ2-5	-	CASRPDRQETQYF	TGTGCCAGCAGACCCGACAGGCAGGAGACCCAGTACTTC
-	TRBV28	TRBJ1-2	-	CASSLQGRGRHTF	TGTGCCAGCAGCCTACAGGGAAGAGGGCGACACACCTTC
-	TRBV2	TRBJ1-5	TRBD1	CASREPGTAYSNQPQHF	TGTGCCAGCAGGGAACCCGGGACAGCTTATAGCAATCAGCCCCAGCATTTT
once	TRBV5-1	TRBJ1-3	TRBD1	CASSFGTAGNTIYF	TGCGCCAGCAGCTTCGGGACAGCTGGAAACACCATATATTTT
-	TRBV29-1	TRBJ1-1	-	CSVDPNTEAFF	TGCAGCGTTGATCCAAACACTGAAGCTTTCTTT
-	TRBV6-5	TRBJ1-2	TRBD1	CASSSGQGHYGYTF	TGTGCCAGCAGTTCGGGACAGGGGCACTATGGCTACACCTTC
-	TRBV19	TRBJ1-3	-	CASSITIATSGNTIYF	TGTGCCAGTAGTATTACTATCGCGACCTCTGGAAACACCATATATTTT
-	TRBV19	TRBJ1-1	-	CASSIFGGNTEAFF	TGTGCCAGTAGTATCTTCGGGGGGAACACTGAAGCTTTCTTT
-	TRBV4-3	TRBJ2-7	-	CASSQDLDSTYEQYF	TGCGCCAGCAGCCAAGATTTGGACAGCACCTACGAGCAGTACTTC
many	TRBV5-4	TRBJ2-1	TRBD2	CASSRGTSGSLNNEQFF	TGTGCCAGCAGCCGCGGGACTAGCGGGAGTTTAAACAATGAGCAGTTCTTC
-	TRBV6-1	TRBJ1-3	-	CASSDNSFNSGNTIYF	TGTGCCAGCAGTGACAACTCCTTCAACTCTGGAAACACCATATATTTT
few	TRBV4-1	TRBJ2-7	-	CASSQESAQLYEQYF	TGCGCCAGCAGCCAAGAGTCAGCGCAGCTCTACGAGCAGTACTTC
-	TRBV20-1	TRBJ2-7	-	CSASLVNGEQYF	TGCAGTGCTAGTTTGGTCAACGGCGAGCAGTACTTC
-	TRBV2	TRBJ2-7	-	CASSEWGGHYAGTSYEQYF	TGTGCCAGCAGTGAATGGGGGGGGCACTACGCAGGGACCTCCTACGAGCAGTACTTC
-	TRBV15	TRBJ2-3	TRBD1	CATSRVRGPADTQYF	TGTGCCACCAGCAGAGTTAGGGGGCCCGCAGATACGCAGTATTTT
-	TRBV19	TRBJ1-5	-	CASSRQGLNQPQHF	TGTGCCAGTAGTAGGCAGGGGCTTAATCAGCCCCAGCATTTT
-	TRBV5-5	TRBJ1-5	-	CASSSVGVYSNQPQHF	TGTGCCAGCAGCTCCGTCGGGGTTTATAGCAATCAGCCCCAGCATTTT
-	TRBV28	TRBJ1-4	TRBD1	CASRPWTGEELFF	TGTGCCAGCAGACCTTGGACAGGGGAAGAACTGTTTTTT
-	TRBV30	TRBJ1-4	TRBD1	CAWGTRTGNSLGEKLFF	TGTGCCTGGGGGACTCGGACAGGGAATAGTTTGGGTGAAAAACTGTTTTTT
-	TRBV21-1	TRBJ2-1	-	CASSKGEQVNEQFF	TGTGCCAGCAGCAAAGGGGAGCAAGTGAATGAGCAGTTCTTC